The TCR beta chain under discussion was sequenced for a study of response to subunit inactivated influenza vaccine. TCRdb independently ran MiXCR on the RT-PCR reads; one entry per CDR3 protein. Of hundreds of thousands of distinct CDR3 sequences in the sample, 11% were seen once. The CDR3 runs to 16 residues. Trimming cost V 4 bases and J 1 base, with 14 bases left between them. This clonotype was seen more than once but under ten times. Its matching antigen is unknown. Study observations and caveats: Few additional T cells are recruited per seasonal influenza vaccination, authors suggested.

Sequenced material: PBMCs from blood, taken about 40 days after vaccination. The clonotype comes from a man between 45 and 60 years old who received an inactivated influenza vaccine. This chain links TRBV12-3 or TRBV12-4 with TRBJ2-4, with a tentative D call TRBD1 (6 bases). The CDR3 sequence is CASSSMAGDAKNIQYF. Here the CDR3 DNA reads TGTGCCAGCAGTTCAATGGCAGGGGACGCCAAAAACATTCAGTACTTC.